This T cell receptor beta chain came from a study of cytomegalovirus exposure and HLA in healthy donors. Overall study context: There were around 390 genotyped donors. Of these, roughly 84% fell in the genetic ancestry cluster associated with self-reported Caucasian donors.

Points from the study as a whole: Common viral pathogens were later found to be apparently linked to several of the most significant clusters. Later analysis demonstrated an association between a missense DCLRE1C variant and TCR beta V- and J-gene trimming.

The donors were healthy bone marrow donors. Points on this clone: The antigen remains unidentified.

The PCR employed 60 Vbeta primers together with 13 Jbeta primers. Using immunoSEQ multiplex PCR, the repertoire was profiled, and TCRdb retains in-frame clones only, with some absent. The repertoire holds roughly 100,000 clones, with about 80% as singletons. Per germline, CDR1 MNHEY and CDR2 SMNVEV (reference sequence). This CDR3 has 14 residues. V was cut by 5 bases and J by 7 bases, with 15 bases left in between. The V gene is TRBV27, the J gene TRBJ2-1; a possible D gene is TRBD1 (6 bases). Sequencing used PBMCs. This TCR was recovered from a young man in good health and CMV-seronegative. The CDR3 DNA follows: TGTGCCAGCAGTAGGCACAGGGAAGGTAATGAGCAGTTCTTC. Translated, it gives CASSRHREGNEQFF.